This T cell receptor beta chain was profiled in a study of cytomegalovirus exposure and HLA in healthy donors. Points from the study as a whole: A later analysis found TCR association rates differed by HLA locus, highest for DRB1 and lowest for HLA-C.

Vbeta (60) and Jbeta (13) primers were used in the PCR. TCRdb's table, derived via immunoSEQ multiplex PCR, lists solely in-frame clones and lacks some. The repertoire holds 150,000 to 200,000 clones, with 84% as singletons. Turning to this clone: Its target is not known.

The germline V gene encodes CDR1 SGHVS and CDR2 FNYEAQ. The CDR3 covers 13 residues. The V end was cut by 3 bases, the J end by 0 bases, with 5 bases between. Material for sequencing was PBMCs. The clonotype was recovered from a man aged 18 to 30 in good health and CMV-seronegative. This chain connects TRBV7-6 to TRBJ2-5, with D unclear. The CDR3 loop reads CASSLADQETQYF. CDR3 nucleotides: TGTGCCAGCAGCTTGGCCGACCAAGAGACCCAGTACTTC.